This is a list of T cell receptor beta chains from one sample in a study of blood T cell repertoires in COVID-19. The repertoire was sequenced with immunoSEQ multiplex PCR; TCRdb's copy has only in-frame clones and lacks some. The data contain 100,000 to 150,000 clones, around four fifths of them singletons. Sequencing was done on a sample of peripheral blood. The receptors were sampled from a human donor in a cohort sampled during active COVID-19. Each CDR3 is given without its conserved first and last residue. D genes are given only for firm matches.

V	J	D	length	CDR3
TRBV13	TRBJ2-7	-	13	ASSLGGVAVYEQY
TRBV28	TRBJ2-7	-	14	ASSLWAEGASYEQY
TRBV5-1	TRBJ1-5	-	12	ASSTGTSNQPQH
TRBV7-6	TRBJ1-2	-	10	ASSPGGLGYT
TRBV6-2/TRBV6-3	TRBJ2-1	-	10	ASSYPGREQF
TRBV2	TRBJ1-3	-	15	ASSPPIGGDSGNTIY
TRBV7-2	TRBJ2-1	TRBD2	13	ASSLAGTTLNEQF
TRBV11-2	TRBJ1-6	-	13	ASSSSRQNNSPLH
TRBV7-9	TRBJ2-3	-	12	ASSLVLSTDTQY
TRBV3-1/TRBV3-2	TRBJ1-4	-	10	ASSQGGGKLF
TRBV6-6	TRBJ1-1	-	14	ASSYSVDRMNTEAF
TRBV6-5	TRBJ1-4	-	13	ASSLRGTSGEKLF
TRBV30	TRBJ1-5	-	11	AWSATREQPQH
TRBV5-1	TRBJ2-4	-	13	ASSPLGRAENIQY
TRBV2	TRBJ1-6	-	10	ASRGGGSPLH
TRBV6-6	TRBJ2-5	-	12	ASSLPQGKETQY
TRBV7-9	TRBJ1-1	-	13	ASSPGGGSIMAAF
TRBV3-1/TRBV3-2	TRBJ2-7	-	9	ASSQYSEQY
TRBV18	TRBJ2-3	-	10	ASGGSTDTQY
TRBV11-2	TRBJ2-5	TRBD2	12	ASSSSGLQETQY
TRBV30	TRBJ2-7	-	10	AWSDRVGEQY
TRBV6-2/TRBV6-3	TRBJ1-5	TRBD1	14	ASSRRQGARGQPQH
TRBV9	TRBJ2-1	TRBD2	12	ASSGGLALDEQF
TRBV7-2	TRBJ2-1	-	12	ASSLAQSAFEQF
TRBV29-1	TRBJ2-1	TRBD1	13	SVGTDRGTYNEQF
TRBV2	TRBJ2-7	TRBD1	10	ASRGQGDEQY
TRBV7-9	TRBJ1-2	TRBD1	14	ASSQGTGGLNYGYT
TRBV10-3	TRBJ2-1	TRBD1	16	AISSPGQGSRSYNEQF
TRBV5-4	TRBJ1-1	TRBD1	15	ASSLGIRTGRNTEAF
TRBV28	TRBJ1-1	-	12	ASSTGTLNTEAF
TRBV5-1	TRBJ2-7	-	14	ASSLARLAGFYEQY
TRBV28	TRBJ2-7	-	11	ASSQQGLHEQY
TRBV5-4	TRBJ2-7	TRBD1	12	ASSTSGQGYEQY
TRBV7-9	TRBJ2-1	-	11	ASSQRGYNEQF
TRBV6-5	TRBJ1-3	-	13	ASTGWGGFGNTIY
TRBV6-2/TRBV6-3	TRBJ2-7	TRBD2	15	ASSYSDFAGGSYEQY
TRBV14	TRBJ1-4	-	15	ASSQSAGARAGEKLF
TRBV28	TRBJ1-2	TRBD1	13	ASSSPGTGNYGYT
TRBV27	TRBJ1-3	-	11	ASSSGSGNTIY
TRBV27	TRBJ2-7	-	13	ASSPGGTEAYEQY
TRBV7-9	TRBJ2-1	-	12	ASSFKTRDNEQF
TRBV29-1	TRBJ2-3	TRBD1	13	SVARDRVSTDTQY
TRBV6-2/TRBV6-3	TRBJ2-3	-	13	ASSSPPRATDTQY
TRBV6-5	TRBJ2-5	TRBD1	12	ASSPTGGRETQY
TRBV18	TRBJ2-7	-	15	ASSNLVGPGISYEQY
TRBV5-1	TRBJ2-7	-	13	ASSLRESGPYEQY
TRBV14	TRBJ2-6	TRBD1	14	ASSHIDRGRANVLT
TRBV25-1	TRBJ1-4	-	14	ASSESKFRVSEKLF
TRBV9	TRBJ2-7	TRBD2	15	ASSAGLAGYDGYEQY
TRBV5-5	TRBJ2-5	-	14	ASSLDPRGEEETQY
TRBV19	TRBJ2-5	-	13	ASSHQAGPQETQY
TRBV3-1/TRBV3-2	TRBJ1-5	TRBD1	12	ASSQTGGNQPQH